The 9 T cell receptor beta chains presented below share a single source sample, sequenced in a study of cytomegalovirus exposure and HLA in healthy donors. The PCR used 60 Vbeta and 13 Jbeta primers. Measured with immunoSEQ multiplex PCR; TCRdb has only the in-frame clones, and not every one. This table has about 130,000 clones, around 79% appearing once. The sequencing input was PBMCs. The receptors here all came from a man between 40 and 49 years old in good health and CMV-seropositive.

The chain is built from TRBV28 and TRBJ2-5, with TRBD2 identical over 10 bases. With the DNA end fitting TRBJ2-7 better, the J assignment may be wrong. The germline V gene has CDR1 MDHEN and CDR2 SYDVKM. This CDR3 contains 16 residues. The CDR3 is CASSSSGSRDTYEQYF. The CDR3 DNA sequence: TGTGCCAGCAGTTCTAGCGGGAGCCGCGATACCTACGAGCAGTACTTC.

V usage is TRBV4-1 and J usage is TRBJ2-7, with D perhaps TRBD2 (6 bases). Between the trimmed V and J ends, which lost 0 bases and 12 bases, there was a span of 15 bases. The V gene's germline CDR1 is MGHRA and CDR2 YSYEKL. This CDR3 is built from 13 residues. In DNA form, the CDR3 reads TGCGCCAGCAGCCAAGATAGGAGGGAGTTGCCGTACTTC. Amino acid sequence: CASSQDRRELPYF.

The chain couples TRBV7-9 to TRBJ1-5, with a tentative D call TRBD1 (6 bases). The CDR3 extends over 14 amino acids. V lost 3 bases to trimming and J lost 5 bases, with 11 bases between them. Germline CDR1 and CDR2: SEHNR and FQNEAQ (reference sequence). The CDR3 DNA sequence: TGTGCCAGCAGCTTGAACAGGGAACATCAGCCCCAGCATTTT. Amino acid sequence: CASSLNREHQPQHF. Based on the CDR3 plus reference TRBV7-9 and TRBJ1-5, the full variable domain is DTGVSQNPRHKITKRGQNVTFRCDPISEHNRLYWYRQTLGQGPEFLTYFQNEAQLEKSRLLSDRFSAERPKGSFSTLEIQRTEQGDSAMYLCASSLNREHQPQHFGDGTRLSIL.

This clone occurred a few times. The chain recombines TRBV7-2 with TRBJ2-5; tentatively, D is TRBD1 (5 bases). V lost 5 bases and J lost 2, with 12 bases in between. This CDR3 comprises 14 residues. Germline CDR1 SGHTA, CDR2 FQGNSA. The CDR3 region is CASSPVGDQETQYF. The CDR3 DNA is TGTGCCAGCAGCCCTGTAGGGGATCAAGAGACCCAGTACTTC.

In its sample, this clone was seen once. CDR3 nucleotides: TGTGCCAGCAGTCCAGGGGTGGATACGCAGTATTTT. Amino acid sequence: CASSPGVDTQYF. The V call is TRBV27, the J call TRBJ2-3; D perhaps matches TRBD1 (6 bases). V dropped 5 bases and J dropped 6 bases, with 9 bases sitting between them. Germline loops: CDR1 MNHEY, CDR2 SMNVEV (reference sequence). CDR3 length: 12 amino acids.

The chain has TRBV11-2 and TRBJ1-1, with D perhaps matching TRBD1 (6 bases). Trimming shortened V by 3 bases and J by 1 base, and 18 bases separated the two germline ends. The CDR3 has 17 amino acids. Looked up from germline, CDR1 is SGHAT and CDR2 is FQNNGV. This chain's CDR3 is CASSLRQDRYRNTEAFF. The CDR3 DNA is TGTGCCAGCAGCTTGAGACAGGATAGGTATCGGAACACTGAAGCTTTCTTT.

There are a few counts of this clone. V and J are TRBV29-1 and TRBJ1-1; D is unclear. Germline V gene data show CDR1 as SQVTM and CDR2 as ANQGSEA. The V end was cut by 4 bases, the J end by 4 bases, with 10 bases between. The CDR3 runs to 12 residues. The CDR3 nucleotides read TGCAGCGTTGCGACGGGTAGCACTGAAGCTTTCTTT. This encodes CSVATGSTEAFF.

The chain joins TRBV19 to TRBJ1-2, with 7 bases identical to TRBD1. The germline V gene has CDR1 LNHDA and CDR2 SQIVND (reference sequence). The V segment lost 4 bases and the J segment 0 bases; nucleotides outside the gene matches: 8. The CDR3 loop spans 16 amino acids. The CDR3 spells CASSTGQWTANYGYTF. DNA for the CDR3: TGTGCCAGTAGTACGGGACAGTGGACAGCTAACTATGGCTACACCTTC.

This clone was recorded many times. V gene TRBV6-4 combines with J gene TRBJ1-1; D unclear. The V end was cut by 6 bases, the J end by 1 base, with 12 bases between. The CDR3 extends over 14 amino acids. Germline assignment: CDR1 MRHNA and CDR2 SNTAGT. The CDR3 DNA is TGTGCCAGCAGCCGGGAGTTCCAGAACACTGAAGCTTTCTTT. The encoded protein is CASSREFQNTEAFF.